The 4 T cell receptor beta chains below come from one sample, sequenced in a study of cytomegalovirus exposure and HLA in healthy donors. 60 Vbeta and 13 Jbeta primers were used in PCR. Some clones are missing from TCRdb's copy, which holds only in-frame ones; the method was immunoSEQ multiplex PCR. The sample holds approximately 220,000 clones, roughly four fifths seen once. Sequences were obtained from PBMCs. The receptors originated from a girl between 10 and 17 years old in good health and CMV-seronegative.

This clone was seen more than once but under ten times. This sequence joins TRBV6-1 and TRBJ1-1; D not certain. Germline CDR1 is MNHNS and CDR2 is SASEGT. This CDR3 has 14 residues. The ends were cut back, 0 bases at V and 6 bases at J, with 11 bases in the middle. The CDR3 here is CASSEAKLIAEAFF. As DNA, the CDR3 is TGTGCCAGCAGTGAAGCCAAGCTTATCGCTGAAGCTTTCTTT.

J is TRBJ1-2 and V is TRBV9; D is undetermined. This CDR3 comprises 14 residues. The V end was cut by 4 bases, the J end by 9 bases, with 19 bases between. The germline CDR1 and CDR2 sequences are SGDLS and YYNGEE. CDR3 nucleotides: TGTGCCAGCAGCACCGGAGGGCCCGGGGTAAGCTACACCTTC. Translating it yields CASSTGGPGVSYTF. The full variable domain, rest sourced from reference TRBV9 and TRBJ1-2, is DSGVTQTPKHLITATGQRVTLRCSPRSGDLSVYWYQQSLDQGLQFLIQYYNGEERAKGNILERFSAQQFPDLHSELNLSSLELGDSALYFCASSTGGPGVSYTFGSGTRLTVV.

This chain links TRBV7-9 with TRBJ2-7; a weak D match, TRBD2 (5 bases). This CDR3 is 15 amino acids long. Trimming shortened V by 8 bases and J by 9 bases, and 26 bases separated the two germline ends. Germline-derived CDR1 and CDR2 are SEHNR and FQNEAQ (reference sequence). CDR3: CASSSLRAEQIGQYF. Written as DNA, the CDR3 is TGTGCCAGCTCCTCCTTGAGGGCAGAACAAATAGGGCAGTACTTC.

This chain connects TRBV12-5 to TRBJ1-1; D is uncertain. The V end was cut by 4 bases, the J end by 4 bases, with 13 bases between. This CDR3 comprises 14 residues. CDR1 and CDR2 from the germline V gene are LGHNT and FRNRAP. Here the CDR3 DNA reads TGTGCTAGTGGTTCCGGGGTTTTAGGCACTGAAGCTTTCTTT. Translating gives CASGSGVLGTEAFF.